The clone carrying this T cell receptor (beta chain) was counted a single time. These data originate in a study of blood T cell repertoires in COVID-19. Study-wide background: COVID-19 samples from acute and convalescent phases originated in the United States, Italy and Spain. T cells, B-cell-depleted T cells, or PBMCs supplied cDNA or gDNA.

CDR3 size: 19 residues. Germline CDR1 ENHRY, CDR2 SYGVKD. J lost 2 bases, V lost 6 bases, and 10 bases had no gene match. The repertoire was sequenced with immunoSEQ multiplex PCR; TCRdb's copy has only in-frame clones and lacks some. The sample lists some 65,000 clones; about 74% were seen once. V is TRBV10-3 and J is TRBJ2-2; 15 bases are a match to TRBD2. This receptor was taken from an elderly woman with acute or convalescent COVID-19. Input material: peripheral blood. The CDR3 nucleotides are TGTGCCATCAGAGCTATTGGACTAGCGGGAGGGTCCAACACCGGGGAGCTGTTTTTT. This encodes CAIRAIGLAGGSNTGELFF.